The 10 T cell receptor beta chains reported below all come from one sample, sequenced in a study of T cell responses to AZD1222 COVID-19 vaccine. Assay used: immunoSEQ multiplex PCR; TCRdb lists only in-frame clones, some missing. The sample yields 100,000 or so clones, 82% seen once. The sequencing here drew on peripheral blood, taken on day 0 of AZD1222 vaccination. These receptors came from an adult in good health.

CDR3 in amino acids: CASSFFGTRGNTEAFF. As DNA, the CDR3 is TGTGCCAGCAGCTTCTTCGGGACGCGGGGTAACACTGAAGCTTTCTTT. This chain links TRBV7-2 with TRBJ1-1; tentatively, D is TRBD1 (5 bases). Trimming took 3 bases from V and 2 from J, leaving 16 bases between them. Germline V gene data show CDR1 as SGHTA and CDR2 as FQGNSA. The CDR3 runs 16 residues.

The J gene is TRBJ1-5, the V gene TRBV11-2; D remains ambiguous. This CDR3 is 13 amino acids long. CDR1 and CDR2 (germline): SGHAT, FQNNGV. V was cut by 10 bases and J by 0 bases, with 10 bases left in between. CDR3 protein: CATVVYSNQPQHF. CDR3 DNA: TGTGCCACCGTGGTTTATAGCAATCAGCCCCAGCATTTT.

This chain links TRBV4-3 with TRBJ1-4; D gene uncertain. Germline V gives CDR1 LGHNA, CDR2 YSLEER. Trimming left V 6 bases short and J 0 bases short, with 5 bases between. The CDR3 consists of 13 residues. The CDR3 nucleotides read TGCGCCAGCAGTCTCGCAACTAATGAAAAACTGTTTTTT. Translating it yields CASSLATNEKLFF.

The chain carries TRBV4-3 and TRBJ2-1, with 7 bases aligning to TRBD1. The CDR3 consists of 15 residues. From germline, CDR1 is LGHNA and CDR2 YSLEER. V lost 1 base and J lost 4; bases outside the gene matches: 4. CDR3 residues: CASSQASRGYNEQFF. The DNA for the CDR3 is TGCGCCAGCAGCCAAGCCAGCAGGGGGTACAATGAGCAGTTCTTC.

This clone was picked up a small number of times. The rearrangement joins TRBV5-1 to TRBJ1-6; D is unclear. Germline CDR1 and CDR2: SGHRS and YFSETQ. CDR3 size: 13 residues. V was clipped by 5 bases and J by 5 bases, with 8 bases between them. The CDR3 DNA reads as TGCGCCAGCAGTGCCGATAATAATTCACCCCTCCACTTT. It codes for CASSADNNSPLHF.

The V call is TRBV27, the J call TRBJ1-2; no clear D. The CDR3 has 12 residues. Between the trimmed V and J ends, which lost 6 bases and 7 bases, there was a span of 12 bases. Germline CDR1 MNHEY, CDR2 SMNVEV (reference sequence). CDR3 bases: TGTGCCAGCAGCACACCACCTGGTGGCTACACCTTC. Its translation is CASSTPPGGYTF.

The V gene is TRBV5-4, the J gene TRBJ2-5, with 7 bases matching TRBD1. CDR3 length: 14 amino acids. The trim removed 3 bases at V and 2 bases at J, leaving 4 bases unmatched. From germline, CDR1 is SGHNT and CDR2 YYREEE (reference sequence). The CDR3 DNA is TGTGCCAGCAGCTCTGGGACAGTTCAAGAGACCCAGTACTTC. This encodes CASSSGTVQETQYF. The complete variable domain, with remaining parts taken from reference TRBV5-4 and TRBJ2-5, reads ETGVTQSPTHLIKTRGQQVTLRCSSQSGHNTVSWYQQALGQGPQFIFQYYREEENGRGNFPPRFSGLQFPNYSSELNVNALELDDSALYLCASSSGTVQETQYFGPGTRLLVL.

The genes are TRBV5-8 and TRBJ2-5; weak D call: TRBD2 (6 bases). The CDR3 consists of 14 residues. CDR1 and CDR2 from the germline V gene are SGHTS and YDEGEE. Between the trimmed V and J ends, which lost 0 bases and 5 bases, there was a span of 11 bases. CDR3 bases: TGTGCCAGCAGCTTGGGGCTAGCGTACGAGACCCAGTACTTC. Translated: CASSLGLAYETQYF.

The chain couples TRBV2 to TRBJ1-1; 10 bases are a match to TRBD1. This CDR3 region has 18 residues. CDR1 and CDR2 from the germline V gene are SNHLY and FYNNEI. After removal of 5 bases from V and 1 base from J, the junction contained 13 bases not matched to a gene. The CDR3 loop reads CASSQRQGAGSWNTEAFF. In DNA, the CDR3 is TGTGCCAGCAGTCAAAGACAGGGGGCAGGTAGTTGGAACACTGAAGCTTTCTTT.

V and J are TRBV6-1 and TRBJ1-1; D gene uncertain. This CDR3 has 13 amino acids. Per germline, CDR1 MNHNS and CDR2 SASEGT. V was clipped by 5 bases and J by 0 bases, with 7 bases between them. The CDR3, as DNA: TGTGCCAGCAGTTTTGATCTGAACACTGAAGCTTTCTTT. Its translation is CASSFDLNTEAFF.